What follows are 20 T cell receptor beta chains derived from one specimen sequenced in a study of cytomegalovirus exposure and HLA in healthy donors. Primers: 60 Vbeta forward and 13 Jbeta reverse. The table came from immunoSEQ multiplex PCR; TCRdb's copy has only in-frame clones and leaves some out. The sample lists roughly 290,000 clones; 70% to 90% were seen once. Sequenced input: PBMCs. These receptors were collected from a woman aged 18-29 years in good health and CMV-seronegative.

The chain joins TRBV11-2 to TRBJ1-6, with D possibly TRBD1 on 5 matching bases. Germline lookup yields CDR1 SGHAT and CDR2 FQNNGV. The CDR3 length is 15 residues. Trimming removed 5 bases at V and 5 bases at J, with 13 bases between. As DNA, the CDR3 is TGTGCCAGCAGCCCACTCGGGGGGGATAATTCACCCCTCCACTTT. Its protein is CASSPLGGDNSPLHF. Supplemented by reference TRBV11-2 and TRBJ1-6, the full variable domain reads EAGVAQSPRYKIIEKRQSVAFWCNPISGHATLYWYQQILGQGPKLLIQFQNNGVVDDSQLPKDRFSAERLKGVDSTLKIQPAKLEDSAVYLCASSPLGGDNSPLHFGNGTRLTVT.

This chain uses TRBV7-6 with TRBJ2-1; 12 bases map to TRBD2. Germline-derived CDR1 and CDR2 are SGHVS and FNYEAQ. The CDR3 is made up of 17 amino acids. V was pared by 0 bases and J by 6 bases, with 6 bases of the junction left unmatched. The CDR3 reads CASSLAGLAGGPNEQFF. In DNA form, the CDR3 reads TGTGCCAGCAGCTTAGCTGGGCTAGCGGGGGGGCCCAATGAGCAGTTCTTC.

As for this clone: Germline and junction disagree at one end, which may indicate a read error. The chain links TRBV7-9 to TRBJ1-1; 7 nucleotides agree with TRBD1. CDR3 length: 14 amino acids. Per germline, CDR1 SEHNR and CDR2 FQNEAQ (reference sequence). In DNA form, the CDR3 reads TGTTCCAGCAGCTTAGGGACAGTGAACACTGAAGCTTTCTTT. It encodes CSSSLGTVNTEAFF.

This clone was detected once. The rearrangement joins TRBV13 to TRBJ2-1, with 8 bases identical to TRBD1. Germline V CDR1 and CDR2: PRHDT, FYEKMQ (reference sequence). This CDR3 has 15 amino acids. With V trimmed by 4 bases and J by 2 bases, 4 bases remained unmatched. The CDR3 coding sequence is TGTGCCAGCAGCTCCGGGACAGGAACCTACAATGAGCAGTTCTTC. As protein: CASSSGTGTYNEQFF.

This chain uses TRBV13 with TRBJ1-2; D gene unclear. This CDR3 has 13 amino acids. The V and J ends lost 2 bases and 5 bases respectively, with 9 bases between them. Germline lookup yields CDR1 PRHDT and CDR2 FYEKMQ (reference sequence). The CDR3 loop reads CASSLQAAYGYTF. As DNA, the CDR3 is TGTGCCAGCAGCTTACAAGCGGCGTATGGCTACACCTTC. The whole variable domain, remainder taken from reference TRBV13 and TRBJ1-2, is AAGVIQSPRHLIKEKRETATLKCYPIPRHDTVYWYQQGPGQDPQFLISFYEKMQSDKGSIPDRFSAQQFSDYHSELNMSSLELGDSALYFCASSLQAAYGYTFGSGTRLTVV.

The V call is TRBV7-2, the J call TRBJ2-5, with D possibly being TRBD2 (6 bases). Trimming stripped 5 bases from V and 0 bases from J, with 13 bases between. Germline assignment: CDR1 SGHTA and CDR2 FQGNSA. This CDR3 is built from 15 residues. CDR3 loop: CASSPYSSDQETQYF. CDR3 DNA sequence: TGTGCCAGCAGCCCTTATTCTAGCGACCAAGAGACCCAGTACTTC.

The CDR3 DNA is TGTGCCAGCAGCTTGCCAGGGTGGCAGCCCCAGCATTTT. It codes for CASSLPGWQPQHF. This rearrangement joins TRBV7-2 to TRBJ1-5; D is possibly TRBD1 (5 bases). CDR3 size: 13 residues. V was clipped by 3 bases and J by 7 bases, with 10 bases between them. Germline CDR1 and CDR2: SGHTA and FQGNSA.

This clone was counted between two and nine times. CDR3 coding DNA: TGCGCCAGCAGCTTAACCGGGACAGAAAATCAGCCCCAGCATTTT. Translating gives CASSLTGTENQPQHF. This chain links TRBV5-1 with TRBJ1-5; 7 nucleotides align to TRBD1. Germline V gene sequence: CDR1 SGHRS, CDR2 YFSETQ. V gave up 2 bases and J gave up 4 bases; unmatched junction bases: 6. This CDR3 has 15 residues.

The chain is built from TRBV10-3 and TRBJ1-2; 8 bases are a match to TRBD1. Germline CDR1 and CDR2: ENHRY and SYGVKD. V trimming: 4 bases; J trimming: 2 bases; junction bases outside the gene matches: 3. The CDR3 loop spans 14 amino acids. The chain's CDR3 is CAISGQGQNYGYTF. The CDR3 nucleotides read TGTGCCATCAGTGGACAGGGGCAAAACTATGGCTACACCTTC.

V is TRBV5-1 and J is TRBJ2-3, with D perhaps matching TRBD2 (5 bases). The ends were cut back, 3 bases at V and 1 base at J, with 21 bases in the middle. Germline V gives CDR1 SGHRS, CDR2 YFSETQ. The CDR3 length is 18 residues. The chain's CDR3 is CASSSGRRWSSGTDTQYF. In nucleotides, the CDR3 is TGCGCCAGCAGCTCTGGTAGGAGGTGGTCCTCTGGCACAGATACGCAGTATTTT.

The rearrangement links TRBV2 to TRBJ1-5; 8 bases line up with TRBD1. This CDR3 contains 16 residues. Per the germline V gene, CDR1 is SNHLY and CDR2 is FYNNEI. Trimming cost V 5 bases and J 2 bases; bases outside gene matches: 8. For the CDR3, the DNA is TGTGCCAGCAGTACGAACAAACAGGGGGGCAATCAGCCCCAGCATTTT. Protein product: CASSTNKQGGNQPQHF.

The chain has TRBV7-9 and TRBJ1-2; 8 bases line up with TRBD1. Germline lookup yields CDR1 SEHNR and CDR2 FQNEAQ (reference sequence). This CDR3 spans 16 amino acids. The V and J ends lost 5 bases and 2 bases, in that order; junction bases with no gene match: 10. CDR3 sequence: CASSHPRQGLNYGYTF. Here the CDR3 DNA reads TGTGCCAGCAGCCACCCTAGACAGGGGCTAAACTATGGCTACACCTTC.

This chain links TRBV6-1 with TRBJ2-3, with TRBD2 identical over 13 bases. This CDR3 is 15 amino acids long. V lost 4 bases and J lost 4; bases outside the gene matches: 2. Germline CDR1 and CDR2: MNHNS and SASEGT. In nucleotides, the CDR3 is TGTGCCAGCAGTGCGACTAGCGGGGGGCCAGATACGCAGTATTTT. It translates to CASSATSGGPDTQYF.

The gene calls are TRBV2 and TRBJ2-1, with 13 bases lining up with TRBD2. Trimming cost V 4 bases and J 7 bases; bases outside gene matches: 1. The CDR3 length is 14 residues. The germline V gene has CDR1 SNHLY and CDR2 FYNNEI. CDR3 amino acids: CASSATSGGNEQFF. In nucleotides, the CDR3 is TGTGCCAGCAGTGCGACTAGCGGGGGGAATGAGCAGTTCTTC.

The CDR3 region has the DNA TGTGCCAGCAGCAGGACGGGACAGATTAATTCACCCCTCCACTTT. Translating it yields CASSRTGQINSPLHF. V is TRBV7-6 and J is TRBJ1-6, with TRBD1 matching over 7 bases. The V gene end was trimmed by 5 bases and the J gene end by 6 bases; junction bases not matched to a gene: 7. CDR3 size: 15 residues. CDR1 is SGHVS and CDR2 is FNYEAQ in the germline V gene. Filled out from reference TRBV7-6 and TRBJ1-6, the complete variable domain reads GAGVSQSPRYKVTKRGQDVALRCDPISGHVSLYWYRQALGQGPEFLTYFNYEAQQDKSGLPNDRFSAERPEGSISTLTIQRTEQRDSAMYRCASSRTGQINSPLHFGNGTRLTVT.

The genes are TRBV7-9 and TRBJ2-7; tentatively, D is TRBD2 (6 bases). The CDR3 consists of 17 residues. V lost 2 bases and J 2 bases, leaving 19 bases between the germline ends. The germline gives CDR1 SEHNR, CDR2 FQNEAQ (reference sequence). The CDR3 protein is CASSLIRGIAGTYEQYF. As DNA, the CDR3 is TGTGCCAGCAGCTTAATACGGGGAATTGCGGGAACCTACGAGCAGTACTTC.

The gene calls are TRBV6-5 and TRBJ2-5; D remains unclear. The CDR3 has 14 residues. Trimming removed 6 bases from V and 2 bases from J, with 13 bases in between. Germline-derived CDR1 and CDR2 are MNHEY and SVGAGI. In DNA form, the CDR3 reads TGTGCCAGCAGCCCAATCGGCGGACAAGAGACCCAGTACTTC. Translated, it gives CASSPIGGQETQYF.

The CDR3 region is CASSLSAWGLLRYNEQFF. The CDR3 nucleotides read TGTGCCAGCAGCTTATCGGCTTGGGGGCTTCTGAGGTACAATGAGCAGTTCTTC. The V call is TRBV13, the J call TRBJ2-1; D perhaps matches TRBD1 (6 bases). Germline CDR1 is PRHDT and CDR2 is FYEKMQ (reference sequence). Trimming took off 2 bases at V and 4 bases at J, with 21 bases between the two ends. The CDR3 is made up of 18 amino acids.

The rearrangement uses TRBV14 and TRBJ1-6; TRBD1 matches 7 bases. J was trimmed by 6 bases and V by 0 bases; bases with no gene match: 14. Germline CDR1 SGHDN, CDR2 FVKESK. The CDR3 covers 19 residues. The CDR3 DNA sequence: TGTGCCAGCAGCCAAGACAGGGGGTTGGTTAGGGTAAGTAATTCACCCCTCCACTTT. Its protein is CASSQDRGLVRVSNSPLHF.

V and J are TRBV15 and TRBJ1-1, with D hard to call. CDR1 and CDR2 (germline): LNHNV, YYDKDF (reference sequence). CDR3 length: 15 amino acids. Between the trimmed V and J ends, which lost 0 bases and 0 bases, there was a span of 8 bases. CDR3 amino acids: CATSRDRSLNTEAFF. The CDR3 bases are TGTGCCACCAGCAGAGATAGATCACTGAACACTGAAGCTTTCTTT. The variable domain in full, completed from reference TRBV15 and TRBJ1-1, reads DAMVIQNPRYQVTQFGKPVTLSCSQTLNHNVMYWYQQKSSQAPKLLFHYYDKDFNNEADTPDNFQSRRPNTSFCFLDIRSPGLGDTAMYLCATSRDRSLNTEAFFGQGTRLTVV.